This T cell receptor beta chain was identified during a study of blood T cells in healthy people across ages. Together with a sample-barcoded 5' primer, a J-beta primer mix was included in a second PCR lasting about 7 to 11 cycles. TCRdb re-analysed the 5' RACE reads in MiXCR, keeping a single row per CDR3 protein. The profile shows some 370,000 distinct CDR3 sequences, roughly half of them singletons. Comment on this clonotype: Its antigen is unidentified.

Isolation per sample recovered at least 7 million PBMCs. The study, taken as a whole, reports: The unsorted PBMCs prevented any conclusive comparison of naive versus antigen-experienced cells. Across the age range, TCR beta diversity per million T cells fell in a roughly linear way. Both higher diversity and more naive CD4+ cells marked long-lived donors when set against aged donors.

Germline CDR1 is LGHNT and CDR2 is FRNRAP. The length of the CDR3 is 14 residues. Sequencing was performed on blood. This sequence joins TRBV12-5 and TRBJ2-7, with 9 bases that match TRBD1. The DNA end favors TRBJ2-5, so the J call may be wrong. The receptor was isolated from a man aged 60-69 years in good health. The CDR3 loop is CASGPRTGVQTQYF. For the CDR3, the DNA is TGTGCTAGTGGCCCCCGGACAGGGGTGCAGACCCAGTACTTC.